These 30 T cell receptor beta chains share one sample of origin, sequenced in a study of tumor-infiltrating lymphocytes in primary liver carcinoma. Bulk tissue was left unsorted, and RNA and DNA were co-extracted from 20-30 mg of it. Total RNA (approximately 500 ng) served as template for TCR beta cDNA synthesis primed by a constant-region primer. ARM-PCR was slightly modified, and three nested multiplex PCR rounds with it gave rise to the TCR beta libraries. PCR rounds one and two used TRBV1-TRBV30 forward primers with a C-beta reverse primer for 9 to 10 cycles each. A single record per CDR3 protein comes from TCRdb applying MiXCR to the multiplex PCR reads. This sample has approximately 46,000 distinct CDR3 sequences, with around 80% found just once. The sample consisted of tumor-adjacent normal liver tissue. Receptors were obtained from a woman in her twenties or thirties with primary liver carcinoma and hepatitis B virus infection.

With respect to this clonotype: A read error may be the cause here, since a much bigger clone is one base away. CDR3 DNA: TGTGCCAGCAGTGACGGGCGTTTTGAGTCTGGAAACACCATATATTTT. Encoded protein: CASSDGRFESGNTIYF. The chain links TRBV6-4 to TRBJ1-3; D is ambiguous. Germline CDR1 is MRHNA and CDR2 is SNTAGT. Trimming cost V 2 bases and J 1 base, with 12 bases left between them. The CDR3 covers 16 residues.

As for this clonotype: Because the CDR3 is missing its conserved closing phenylalanine or tryptophan, this is likely a read error. V usage is TRBV11-2 and J usage is TRBJ1-1, with 7 bases identical to TRBD1. The CDR3 contains 16 residues. Germline CDR1 is SGHAT and CDR2 is FQNNGV. CDR3 nucleotides: TGTGTCAGCAGCCTACACCTTACAGGGGTCGACACTGAAGCTTTCTTA. It yields the protein CVSSLHLTGVDTEAFL.

This clonotype was seen only once. The genes are TRBV12-3 or TRBV12-4 and TRBJ2-1, with 10 bases that match TRBD2. This CDR3 is 15 amino acids long. The V segment lost 6 bases and the J segment 4 bases; nucleotides outside the gene matches: 6. The CDR3 sequence: CASRRSGRTYNEQFF. The CDR3, as DNA: TGTGCCAGCAGACGTAGCGGGAGGACTTACAATGAGCAGTTCTTC.

Points on this clonotype: One junction end does not reproduce the germline sequence, and a read error may be involved. The CDR3 loop is CVSSERQDPSYGQYF. The DNA of the CDR3 is TGTGTCAGCAGTGAACGGCAAGACCCTTCCTACGGGCAGTACTTC. The V call is TRBV6-1, the J call TRBJ2-7; no clear D gene. This CDR3 contains 15 residues. CDR1 is MNHNS, CDR2 SASEGT, per germline.

The sample holds many counts of this clonotype. The chain carries TRBV12-3 or TRBV12-4 and TRBJ1-5; no clear D. V was shortened by 5 bases and J by 4 bases, with 15 bases between the two germline ends. This CDR3 is built from 15 residues. The chain's CDR3 is CASSPLGNKNQPQHF. The CDR3 DNA reads as TGTGCCAGCAGTCCGCTAGGGAATAAGAATCAGCCCCAGCATTTT.

This clonotype counts as medium-sized. This chain uses TRBV7-8 with TRBJ2-7; 10 nucleotides align to TRBD1. Germline CDR1 is SGHVS and CDR2 is FQNEAQ. The CDR3 contains 16 residues. V dropped 1 base and J dropped 5; count of bases not matched to a gene: 8. The CDR3 reads CASSLGRGQGSHEQYF. In DNA, the CDR3 is TGTGCCAGCAGCTTAGGACGGGGACAGGGGAGCCACGAGCAGTACTTC.

As to this clonotype: One end of the junction fails to match germline, which may point to a read error. The V gene is TRBV28, the J gene TRBJ2-1; D may be TRBD1 (6 bases). The CDR3 length is 16 residues. The V gene's germline CDR1 is MDHEN and CDR2 SYDVKM. This CDR3 reads CVSSFEGWQGWNEQFF. CDR3 coding DNA: TGTGTCAGCAGTTTCGAAGGGTGGCAGGGGTGGAATGAGCAGTTCTTC.

This clonotype is a singleton in its sample. Because the CDR3 is missing its conserved closing phenylalanine or tryptophan, this is likely a read error. The chain uses TRBV11-2 and TRBJ2-1; 9 bases map to TRBD1. CDR1 and CDR2 (germline): SGHAT, FQNNGV. CDR3 length: 15 amino acids. CDR3 amino acids: CASSFGQGRHNAQFS. CDR3 DNA: TGTGCCAGCAGCTTTGGACAGGGGAGGCACAATGCGCAGTTCTCT.

The gene calls are TRBV7-8 and TRBJ2-7, with D possibly TRBD1 on 5 matching bases. The CDR3 runs to 13 residues. Germline V gene lookup returns CDR1 SGHVS and CDR2 FQNEAQ. Trimming shortened V by 8 bases and J by 2 bases, and 13 bases separated the two germline ends. The CDR3 is CASGHGRAYEQYF. Here the CDR3 DNA reads TGTGCCAGCGGACACGGGCGCGCCTACGAGCAGTACTTC.

Worth noting for this clonotype: Possible read error: a much larger clone is one base away. The DNA for the CDR3 is TGTGCCAGCAATGACTCTAGCGGGAACACCGGGGAGCTGTTTTTT. It encodes CASNDSSGNTGELFF. The gene calls are TRBV6-4 and TRBJ2-2, with 7 positions matching TRBD2. Germline-derived CDR1 and CDR2 are MRHNA and SNTAGT. The CDR3 covers 15 residues.

On this clonotype: The junction shows a germline mismatch at one end, possibly a read error. The chain combines TRBV6-2 or TRBV6-3 with TRBJ2-3, with 8 bases aligning to TRBD2. There are 17 residues in the CDR3. Germline-derived CDR1 and CDR2 are MNHEY and SVGEGT. In nucleotides, the CDR3 is TGTGCCAGTAGTTACTCGCCGCGGGAGGTCGTTGCAGATATGCAGTATTTT. Amino acid sequence: CASSYSPREVVADMQYF.

Remarks on this clonotype: The junction departs from the called germline gene at one end, perhaps through a read error. This chain connects TRBV4-3 to TRBJ2-5; D is ambiguous. The CDR3 has 13 amino acids. Germline assignment: CDR1 LGHNA and CDR2 YSLEER. CDR3 nucleotides: TGCTCCAGCAGCCAAGATGCCATGGAGACCCAGTACTTC. It codes for CSSSQDAMETQYF.

In regard to this clonotype: The final CDR3 position lacks the conserved phenylalanine or tryptophan, pointing to a likely read error. The limits of the CDR3 on the DNA are not certain, so only TCRdb's listed CDR3 is given. This sequence joins TRBV4-3 and TRBJ2-6; the table gives TRBD2 as D, unverified against the DNA. CDR1 is LGHNA, CDR2 YSLEER, per germline. The CDR3 length equals 19 residues, ends included. The CDR3 sequence: CDSSQESSEIGSGANVLTY.

Concerning this clonotype itself: At one end the junction does not follow the germline gene, possibly because of a read error. The rearrangement joins TRBV7-9 to TRBJ1-1; tentative D call: TRBD1 (5 bases). From germline, CDR1 is SEHNR and CDR2 FQNEAQ (reference sequence). This CDR3 contains 11 residues. The CDR3 nucleotides are TGTCCCAGTAGCTTAAGCAGGGTGGCTTTCTTT. Encoded protein: CPSSLSRVAFF.

About this clonotype: One end of the junction varies from germline; a read error may be responsible. The rearrangement uses TRBV11-2 and TRBJ2-1; 13 nucleotides align to TRBD2. CDR1 SGHAT and CDR2 FQNNGV come from the germline V gene. The CDR3 consists of 16 residues. The CDR3 sequence is CASSSEGLAGNNEQFF. In nucleotides, the CDR3 is TGTGCCAGTAGCTCGGAGGGACTAGCGGGGAACAATGAGCAGTTCTTC.

The gene calls are TRBV6-5 and TRBJ2-7, with a possible D match to TRBD2 (5 bases). Germline lookup yields CDR1 MNHEY and CDR2 SVGAGI. There are 13 residues in the CDR3. V lost 10 bases and J lost 2, with 15 bases in between. Written as DNA, the CDR3 is TGTGCCATTAGTTCCGGGGAGACCTACGAGCAGTACTTC. Translating it yields CAISSGETYEQYF.

Remarks on this clonotype: The conserved phenylalanine or tryptophan normally closing the CDR3 is absent here, so this likely arose from a read error. This sequence joins TRBV6-6 and TRBJ2-7, with D possibly TRBD2 on 6 matching bases. The CDR3 has 13 amino acids. Germline loops: CDR1 MNHNY, CDR2 SVGAGI (reference sequence). The CDR3 DNA reads as TGTGTCAGCACCGTAGCGGAGCCCTACGAGCAGTACATC. It encodes CVSTVAEPYEQYI.

A remark on this clonotype: One base away lies a much larger clone, so this may be a sequencing read error. This rearrangement joins TRBV7-9 to TRBJ2-3; 8 bases line up with TRBD2. Germline assignment: CDR1 SEHNR and CDR2 FQNEAQ (reference sequence). CDR3 length: 16 residues. Here the CDR3 reads CASTLPPPAGVDKQYF. Written as DNA, the CDR3 is TGTGCCAGCACCCTCCCGCCCCCAGCGGGAGTCGATAAGCAGTATTTT.

The gene calls are TRBV12-3 or TRBV12-4 and TRBJ2-3, with D perhaps matching TRBD1 or TRBD2 (5 bases each). V was trimmed by 9 bases and J by 0 bases, leaving 10 bases between them. The length of the CDR3 is 13 residues. CDR3: CARTWGSTDTQYF. DNA of the CDR3: TGTGCCAGAACCTGGGGGAGCACAGATACGCAGTATTTT.

Of note for this clonotype: The junction shows a germline mismatch at one end, possibly a read error. The V gene is TRBV4-1, the J gene TRBJ1-6; D not certain. Per the germline V gene, CDR1 is MGHRA and CDR2 is YSYEKL. The CDR3 consists of 15 residues. The CDR3 DNA sequence: TGCACCAGCAGCTCGGAGTTTGGCAGAGAGTCACCCCTCCACTTT. This gives the protein CTSSSEFGRESPLHF.

The chain is built from TRBV29-1 and TRBJ2-1, with 11 nucleotides matching TRBD2. The CDR3 covers 14 residues. Germline V gene sequence: CDR1 SQVTM, CDR2 ANQGSEA. The CDR3 region is CKVEETGLAAQQFF. The DNA of the CDR3 is TGCAAAGTTGAAGAGACGGGACTAGCGGCTCAGCAGTTCTTC.

This sequence joins TRBV12-3 or TRBV12-4 and TRBJ2-3, with TRBD2 matching 7 bases. This CDR3 has 16 amino acids. V lost 11 bases, J lost 6 bases, and 20 bases stayed unmatched. CDR3 DNA sequence: TGTGCCGACAGTCCCCTGGGGGAGGGCCCAAAGGATACGCAGTATTTT. Translation: CADSPLGEGPKDTQYF.

Points on this clonotype: At one end, the junction sequence differs from germline, possibly due to a read error. The rearrangement uses TRBV6-2 or TRBV6-3 and TRBJ2-7; TRBD2 matches at 12 bases. From germline, CDR1 is MNHEY and CDR2 SVGEGT. The CDR3 has 16 amino acids. CDR3 protein: CASSFLAGGTSYEEYF. The CDR3 DNA reads TGTGCCAGTAGCTTTCTAGCGGGAGGGACAAGCTACGAGGAGTACTTC.

As for this clonotype: Compared with germline, one end of the junction differs, possibly owing to a read error. This sequence joins TRBV29-1 and TRBJ1-2; possible D gene TRBD1, 6 bases. This CDR3 spans 13 amino acids. From germline, CDR1 is SQVTM and CDR2 ANQGSEA. Here the CDR3 reads CSVEGGQTYDYTF. DNA for the CDR3: TGCAGCGTTGAAGGAGGACAGACCTATGACTACACCTTC.

About this clonotype: Since no conserved phenylalanine or tryptophan closes the CDR3, a read error is the likely cause. This rearrangement joins TRBV12-3 or TRBV12-4 to TRBJ2-5; D not certain. CDR3 length: 14 residues. V was trimmed by 5 bases and J by 1 base, leaving 11 bases between them. CDR3 amino acids: CASSNPGTQETQYL. CDR3 nucleotides: TGTGCCAGCAGTAACCCGGGTACCCAAGAGACCCAGTACTTG.

This clonotype has a single count. This CDR3 fails to terminate in the conserved phenylalanine or tryptophan, so it likely reflects a read error. The J gene is TRBJ2-6, the V gene TRBV5-6; perhaps TRBD1 as D (5 bases). Germline CDR1 reads SGHDT; CDR2 reads YYEEEE. The CDR3 is made up of 17 amino acids. The CDR3 coding sequence is TGTGCCAGCAGCCAGGACGGCAGCTTCTCTGGGGCCAATGTCCTGACTCTC. Protein: CASSQDGSFSGANVLTL.

Turning to this clonotype: The final CDR3 position lacks the conserved phenylalanine or tryptophan, pointing to a likely read error. V and J are TRBV5-6 and TRBJ2-2; D is unresolved. CDR3 length: 15 residues. Germline CDR1 is SGHDT and CDR2 is YYEEEE. DNA for the CDR3: TGTGCAAGCAGCTTGGCACCCAGAGTCACGGGGGAGCTGTTTTTA. This translates into CASSLAPRVTGELFL.

On this clonotype: The junction differs from germline at one of its ends, possibly a read error. The genes are TRBV12-3 or TRBV12-4 and TRBJ2-4; weak D call: TRBD2 (5 bases). The length of the CDR3 is 17 residues. The CDR3, as DNA: TGTGCCGGCTCGATCCCCGGGCTGGGCCTAGCCAAAAACATTCAATACTTC. Its protein is CAGSIPGLGLAKNIQYF.

The J gene is TRBJ1-2, the V gene TRBV4-1; no reliable D call. This CDR3 contains 15 residues. V lost 2 bases and J lost 9, with 19 bases in between. Germline V gene sequence: CDR1 MGHRA, CDR2 YSYEKL. CDR3 amino acids: CASSQPCPFGYCYTF. The CDR3 region has the DNA TGCGCCAGCAGCCAACCTTGCCCCTTCGGGTATTGCTACACCTTC.

V gene TRBV11-2 combines with J gene TRBJ2-7, with D possibly TRBD1 on 5 matching bases. The V and J ends lost 0 bases and 13 bases respectively, with 22 bases between them. The CDR3 runs to 15 residues. Germline V gene data show CDR1 as SGHAT and CDR2 as FQNNGV. The CDR3 coding sequence is TGTGCCAGCAGCTTAGACAGGACATGGCGCTACGAGTACTACTTC. This translates into CASSLDRTWRYEYYF.